Presented here are 24 T cell receptor beta chains from one specimen sequenced in a study of blood T cell repertoires in COVID-19. Measured with immunoSEQ multiplex PCR; TCRdb has only the in-frame clones, and not every one. The table lists roughly 280,000 clones, over 75% of them singletons. Material for sequencing was peripheral blood. The receptors come from a woman aged 70-85 years with acute or convalescent COVID-19.

This chain connects TRBV28 to TRBJ1-2; D is undetermined. Looked up from germline, CDR1 is MDHEN and CDR2 is SYDVKM. This CDR3 spans 13 amino acids. Trimming shortened V by 8 bases and J by 7 bases, and 17 bases separated the two germline ends. For the CDR3, the DNA is TGTGCCAGCGCCCTGACCCCGGGGAGTGGCTACACCTTC. It specifies CASALTPGSGYTF.

This clone was seen a single time. The chain recombines TRBV5-4 with TRBJ1-1; tentatively, D is TRBD1 (5 bases). Per germline, CDR1 SGHNT and CDR2 YYREEE (reference sequence). V was pared by 2 bases and J by 1 base, with 15 bases between. CDR3 length equals 16 residues. The CDR3 DNA sequence: TGTGCCAGCAGCTTAGGAGGGGCCACAAGGAACACTGAAGCTTTCTTT. This gives the protein CASSLGGATRNTEAFF.

The chain has TRBV19 and TRBJ2-1, with D possibly matching TRBD2 (6 bases). The CDR3 is made up of 15 amino acids. Trimming removed 6 bases from V and 0 bases from J, with 12 bases in between. Germline CDR1 and CDR2: LNHDA and SQIVND (reference sequence). The CDR3 DNA reads as TGTGCCAGTAGCGGGGGACCAAGCTCCTACAATGAGCAGTTCTTC. Translating gives CASSGGPSSYNEQFF.

The V and J genes are TRBV20-1 and TRBJ1-3; 10 bases line up with TRBD1. Per germline, CDR1 DFQATT and CDR2 SNEGSKA (reference sequence). With 6 bases clipped from V and 0 bases from J, the junction kept 11 bases outside the gene matches. The CDR3 extends over 17 amino acids. The CDR3, as DNA: TGCAGTGCAAGTTCCGGGACAGGGGTTCGCTCTGGAAACACCATATATTTT. Translation gives CSASSGTGVRSGNTIYF.

V usage is TRBV5-6 and J usage is TRBJ2-7, with 9 nucleotides matching TRBD1. Germline CDR1 reads SGHDT; CDR2 reads YYEEEE. Trimming cost V 4 bases and J 5 bases; bases outside gene matches: 4. The CDR3 contains 13 residues. The DNA for the CDR3 is TGTGCCAGCAGCCGGGACAGGGCACACGAGCAGTACTTC. This codes for CASSRDRAHEQYF.

V and J are TRBV12-3 or TRBV12-4 and TRBJ1-1; D remains ambiguous. Trimming left V 3 bases short and J 9 bases short, with 14 bases between. The CDR3 extends over 13 amino acids. The CDR3 DNA is TGTGCCAGCAGTTTGATTTTGGGCAGCCAAGCTTTCTTT. This sequence encodes CASSLILGSQAFF.

The chain carries TRBV10-1 and TRBJ2-7; 14 bases align to TRBD2. J gave up 3 bases and V 5 bases, and 6 bases lay outside the gene matches. CDR1 is WNHNN, CDR2 SYGVQD, per germline (reference sequence). This CDR3 has 16 amino acids. The CDR3 spells CASSPGLAGGYYEQYF. CDR3 DNA sequence: TGCGCCAGCAGTCCTGGACTAGCGGGGGGTTACTACGAGCAGTACTTC.

The rearrangement links TRBV9 to TRBJ1-1; D remains ambiguous. Trimming took 3 bases from V and 2 from J, leaving 11 bases between them. CDR1 and CDR2 (germline): SGDLS, YYNGEE. The CDR3 loop spans 14 amino acids. CDR3 DNA sequence: TGTGCCAGCAGCGCCCAGATGTTAAACACTGAAGCTTTCTTT. It translates to CASSAQMLNTEAFF.

This chain uses TRBV3-1 (or the pseudogene TRBV3-2) with TRBJ1-1, with D uncertain. The CDR3 sequence is 13 residues long. Germline-derived CDR1 and CDR2 are LGHDT and YNNKEL (reference sequence). V was pared by 1 base and J by 0 bases, with 3 bases between. This CDR3 is CASSQALNTEAFF. The DNA for the CDR3 is TGTGCCAGCAGCCAAGCCTTGAACACTGAAGCTTTCTTT.

The chain uses TRBV11-2 and TRBJ1-3, with D uncertain. CDR1 and CDR2 from the germline V gene are SGHAT and FQNNGV. CDR3 length: 14 residues. V shed 2 bases and J shed 0 bases, with 5 bases lying between them. This CDR3 is CASSLQVSGNTIYF. Here the CDR3 DNA reads TGTGCCAGCAGCTTACAGGTCTCTGGAAACACCATATATTTT.

This chain joins TRBV27 and TRBJ2-7; TRBD2 matches 9 bases. Trimming cost V 3 bases and J 5 bases; bases outside gene matches: 8. Germline loops: CDR1 MNHEY, CDR2 SMNVEV (reference sequence). The CDR3 covers 15 residues. CDR3 sequence: CASSFGASGANEQYF. CDR3 sequence (DNA): TGTGCCAGCAGTTTCGGTGCTAGCGGGGCGAACGAGCAGTACTTC.

The rearrangement uses TRBV7-8 and TRBJ1-2; D unresolved. The V gene lost 4 bases and the J gene lost 8 bases, with 14 bases spanning the gap. The CDR3 extends over 13 amino acids. Germline CDR1 reads SGHVS; CDR2 reads FQNEAQ. The CDR3 reads CASSSSKGVGYTF. CDR3 sequence (DNA): TGTGCCAGCAGCTCTAGCAAGGGTGTGGGCTACACCTTC.

V gene TRBV6-5 combines with J gene TRBJ1-2; TRBD1 matches 7 bases. Losses at the gene ends were 0 bases for V and 13 bases for J; bases not matched to a gene: 11. The CDR3 is 14 amino acids. Germline V gives CDR1 MNHEY, CDR2 SVGAGI. The CDR3 DNA follows: TGTGCCAGCAGTTACTCGGGACAGACGATATGGCCCACCTTC. Amino acid sequence: CASSYSGQTIWPTF.

This clone was seen a single time. CDR3 sequence reads: CVTRSEGSGNTIYF. For the CDR3, the DNA is TGTGTCACAAGGTCTGAGGGCTCTGGAAACACCATATATTTT. The V gene is TRBV6-5, the J gene TRBJ1-3; D is ambiguous. CDR1 MNHEY and CDR2 SVGAGI come from the germline V gene. The CDR3 extends over 14 amino acids.

This clone was seen more than once but under ten times. The J gene is TRBJ1-1, the V gene TRBV6-5; TRBD1 is a possible D gene (5 bases). Germline CDR1 MNHEY, CDR2 SVGAGI. Deletions cut 2 bases from V and 7 bases from J, with 14 bases between. This CDR3 spans 14 amino acids. CDR3: CASSYQGKGFEAFF. In DNA, the CDR3 is TGTGCCAGCAGTTACCAGGGAAAGGGATTTGAAGCTTTCTTT.

CDR3 coding DNA: TGCGCCAGCAGCCTTCAGGCCCGGGGGGAAGAGACCCAGTACTTC. Translating it yields CASSLQARGEETQYF. The chain is built from TRBV5-1 and TRBJ2-5; 7 nucleotides agree with TRBD2. Germline-derived CDR1 and CDR2 are SGHRS and YFSETQ. The V gene end was trimmed by 4 bases and the J gene end by 3 bases; junction bases not matched to a gene: 9. This CDR3 region has 15 residues. Variable domain in full (rest from reference TRBV5-1 and TRBJ2-5): KAGVTQTPRYLIKTRGQQVTLSCSPISGHRSVSWYQQTPGQGLQFLFEYFSETQRNKGNFPGRFSGRQFSNSRSEMNVSTLELGDSALYLCASSLQARGEETQYFGPGTRLLVL.

This rearrangement joins TRBV3-1 (or the pseudogene TRBV3-2) to TRBJ2-1, with 9 bases identical to TRBD1. Germline CDR1 is LGHDT and CDR2 is YNNKEL (reference sequence). There are 14 residues in the CDR3. Losses at the gene ends were 4 bases for V and 7 bases for J; bases not matched to a gene: 5. The CDR3 DNA is TGTGCCAGCAGCCGCGGACAGGGGCGGAATGAGCAGTTCTTC. Encoded protein: CASSRGQGRNEQFF.

This chain uses TRBV6-6 with TRBJ1-5, with D possibly matching TRBD1 (5 bases). Per germline, CDR1 MNHNY and CDR2 SVGAGI (reference sequence). Trimming cost V 4 bases and J 6 bases, with 10 bases left between them. The CDR3 contains 13 residues. The chain's CDR3 is CASSWEGRQPQHF. CDR3 in DNA: TGTGCCAGCAGTTGGGAGGGGCGTCAGCCCCAGCATTTT.

The chain combines TRBV5-1 with TRBJ1-4; TRBD1 aligns across 8 bases. This CDR3 has 15 amino acids. Germline CDR1 SGHRS, CDR2 YFSETQ. Trimming removed 0 bases from V and 10 bases from J; junction bases left unmatched: 8. The DNA of the CDR3 is TGCGCCAGCAGCTTGGGGCCGGGACAGGAGGGAAAACTGTTTTTT. Translation gives CASSLGPGQEGKLFF.

This clone was recorded only once. CDR3 in DNA: TGTGCCAGCAGTATAAACCCTTCCGGTACGACAGCAAGTTACTATGGCTACACCTTC. This encodes CASSINPSGTTASYYGYTF. This sequence joins TRBV11-2 and TRBJ1-2; possibly TRBD1 for D (5 bases). The CDR3 has 19 residues. Germline V CDR1 and CDR2: SGHAT, FQNNGV. V was shortened by 6 bases and J by 3 bases, with 29 bases between the two germline ends.

The chain has TRBV6-5 and TRBJ1-3; 7 bases fit TRBD1. There are 15 residues in the CDR3. After removal of 6 bases from V and 0 bases from J, the junction contained 5 bases not matched to a gene. Germline V gene lookup returns CDR1 MNHEY and CDR2 SVGAGI. The CDR3 sequence: CASSHRGASGNTIYF. The CDR3 region has the DNA TGTGCCAGCAGCCACAGGGGCGCCTCTGGAAACACCATATATTTT.

The chain has TRBV5-1 and TRBJ1-1; tentative D call: TRBD1 (6 bases). The CDR3 runs to 15 residues. V lost 4 bases and J lost 1, with 14 bases in between. CDR1 is SGHRS, CDR2 YFSETQ, per germline. This CDR3 reads CASSPMGQGNTEAFF. The CDR3 DNA reads TGCGCCAGCAGCCCTATGGGACAAGGGAACACTGAAGCTTTCTTT.

This clone appeared a single time. The chain combines TRBV18 with TRBJ2-2; D gene unclear. This CDR3 contains 13 residues. The germline V gene encodes CDR1 KGHSH and CDR2 LQKENI. V lost 5 bases, J lost 6 bases, and 10 bases lay in between. The CDR3 nucleotides read TGTGCCAGCTCAACCGGTACCGCCGGGGAGCTGTTTTTT. This sequence encodes CASSTGTAGELFF.

The CDR3 DNA is TGTGCCAGCTCACCAACGGAAGAGACCCAGTACTTC. This codes for CASSPTEETQYF. The V gene is TRBV18, the J gene TRBJ2-5; D unresolved. Germline values: CDR1 KGHSH, CDR2 LQKENI. This CDR3 contains 12 residues. The V gene lost 2 bases and the J gene lost 3 bases, with 4 bases spanning the gap. The variable domain in full, completed from reference TRBV18 and TRBJ2-5, reads NAGVMQNPRHLVRRRGQEARLRCSPMKGHSHVYWYRQLPEEGLKFMVYLQKENIIDESGMPKERFSAEFPKEGPSILRIQQVVRGDSAAYFCASSPTEETQYFGPGTRLLVL.